This is a list of T cell receptor beta chains from one sample in a study of blood T cells in healthy people across ages. TCRdb reanalysed the 5' RACE reads using MiXCR and keeps one entry per CDR3 protein. The data contain about 1,800,000 distinct CDR3 sequences, about 28% of them singletons. The sample comprised blood. These receptors originate from a woman in her twenties or thirties in good health. The CDR3 runs from the conserved cysteine through the conserved F or W. D genes are given only for firm matches. Some rows have no size entry. The others give once, few or many, or a class for an expanded clone.

d_gene	abundance	j_gene	v_gene	CDR3nt	CDR3aa
NA	few	TRBJ1-5	TRBV28	TGTGCCAGCAGGGTTCGTGCCTCCCGCAATCAGCCCCAGCATTTT	CASRVRASRNQPQHF
NA	many	TRBJ2-1	TRBV9	TGTGCCAGCAGCGGCCCCGGGACAAACACCTACAATGAGCAGTTCTTC	CASSGPGTNTYNEQFF
TRBD1	NA	TRBJ1-2	TRBV6-6	TGTGCCTGCAGGAATCACCGGGACAGCTTCGGCTACACCTTC	CACRNHRDSFGYTF
TRBD2	NA	TRBJ2-3	TRBV6-5	TGTGCCAGCAGTTACTCGGGGAGGGCAACAGATACGCAGTATTTT	CASSYSGRATDTQYF
NA	NA	TRBJ1-4	TRBV20-1	TGCAGTGCTGTTAGGGTTGGACAGTCTAATGAAAAACTGTTTTTT	CSAVRVGQSNEKLFF
TRBD1	NA	TRBJ2-3	TRBV6-1	TGTGCCAGCAGGGCCGGACAGGCTAAGTTACTCACAGATACGCAGTATTTT	CASRAGQAKLLTDTQYF
NA	NA	TRBJ1-2	TRBV12-5	TGTGCTAGTGGTGCCTATGGCTACACCTTC	CASGAYGYTF
TRBD2	few	TRBJ2-5	TRBV7-9	TGTGCCAGCAGCTGGGCGACTAGCGGAGAGACCCAGTACTTC	CASSWATSGETQYF
NA	NA	TRBJ2-4	TRBV2	TGTACCAGCACCAATAGTAGGGCCAAAAACATTCAGTACTTC	CTSTNSRAKNIQYF
TRBD1	NA	TRBJ2-2	TRBV4-1	TGCGCCAGCAGCCAAGTCCCCGACAGGGTGAACACCGGGGAGCTGTTTTTT	CASSQVPDRVNTGELFF
NA	NA	TRBJ2-5	TRBV2	TGTGCCAGCAGTGAAGCGCGGGGCTACCAAGAGACCCAGTACTTC	CASSEARGYQETQYF
TRBD1	NA	TRBJ1-1	TRBV29-1	TGCAGCTCCGGGACAGGGTCCACTGAAGCTTTCTTT	CSSGTGSTEAFF
NA	NA	TRBJ2-7	TRBV5-1	TGCGCCAGCAGCTTCTCCCCGACAGTATCCTACGAGCAGTACTTC	CASSFSPTVSYEQYF
NA	many	TRBJ2-5	TRBV28	TGTGCCAGCAGGGACACCAAAGAGACCCAGTACTTC	CASRDTKETQYF
NA	NA	TRBJ2-3	TRBV20-1	TGCAGTGCTAGAGATCCCCGGGGAGGAGATACGCAGTATTTT	CSARDPRGGDTQYF
NA	NA	TRBJ1-4	TRBV10-2	TGCGCCAGCAGTAACGGACTCCCTGGCGAAAAACTGTTTTTT	CASSNGLPGEKLFF
TRBD2	NA	TRBJ2-5	TRBV30	TGTGCCGCCAGACTAGCGGGGCATCGAGGAGAGACCCAGTACTTC	CAARLAGHRGETQYF
NA	NA	TRBJ2-5	TRBV3-1	TGTGCCAGCAGCCAAGCAAGCCCGGCCCAGTACTTC	CASSQASPAQYF
NA	NA	TRBJ2-7	TRBV20-1	TGCAGTACCCTACAGGGACCCTCCTACGAGCAGTACTTC	CSTLQGPSYEQYF
NA	NA	TRBJ2-7	TRBV20-1	TGCAGTGTTAGGACAACCTACGAGCAGTACTTC	CSVRTTYEQYF
NA	NA	TRBJ2-4	TRBV7-2	TGTGCCAGCAGCTGGGACGGTAACATTCAGTACTTC	CASSWDGNIQYF
NA	NA	TRBJ2-3	TRBV7-2	TGTGCCAGCACCCAGTTGTGGGGGCTCGGTACGCAGTATTTT	CASTQLWGLGTQYF
NA	NA	TRBJ2-3	TRBV29-1	TGCAGCGTTGGTCGCCTCCTTAGCACAGATACGCAGTATTTT	CSVGRLLSTDTQYF
NA	NA	TRBJ1-1	TRBV3-1	TGTGCCAGCAGCCAATATCGGCAGGGGAACACTGAAGCTTTCTTT	CASSQYRQGNTEAFF
NA	NA	TRBJ2-1	TRBV7-2	TGTGCCAGCAGCTTAGGCTGGGGGCCACACAATGAGCAGTTCTTC	CASSLGWGPHNEQFF
NA	few	TRBJ2-5	TRBV5-1	TGCGCCAGCAGATTTCTTACAGGGTCGCCGGCGGAGACCCAGTACTTC	CASRFLTGSPAETQYF
TRBD1	NA	TRBJ2-2	TRBV5-1	TGCGCCAGCAGCCCCCAAGGACAGGGGGCGAACACCGGGGAGCTGTTTTTT	CASSPQGQGANTGELFF
TRBD2	NA	TRBJ2-2	TRBV7-9	TGTGCCAGCAGCTATGACCTCGGACTAGCGGGGACCGGGGAGCTGTTTTTT	CASSYDLGLAGTGELFF
TRBD2	NA	TRBJ2-7	TRBV10-3	TGTGCCATCAGTGAGGGACTAGTAAGCGAGCAGTACTTC	CAISEGLVSEQYF
TRBD1	NA	TRBJ1-1	TRBV6-5	TGTGCCAGCAGTTCCGGGACAGGGGTGAACACTGAAGCTTTCTTT	CASSSGTGVNTEAFF
NA	NA	TRBJ2-3	TRBV24-1	TGTGCCACCAGTGATTACCTGCCAGGCCTATGGAATACGCAGTATTTT	CATSDYLPGLWNTQYF
TRBD1	few	TRBJ1-5	TRBV7-2	TGTGCCAGCAGCTTAGACAGGGGGAAGCCCCAGCATTTT	CASSLDRGKPQHF
TRBD1	few	TRBJ2-7	TRBV29-1	TGCAGCGTTGAGGGGACAGGGGCGGGGCAGTACTTC	CSVEGTGAGQYF
TRBD1	NA	TRBJ2-7	TRBV5-1	TGCGCCAGCAGCTTGGTGACAGGGGGTTACAATGAGCAGTACTTC	CASSLVTGGYNEQYF
NA	NA	TRBJ1-4	TRBV4-3	TGCGCCAGCAGCCAAGATTCGAACAGGGAGGTTGAAAAACTGTTTTTT	CASSQDSNREVEKLFF
NA	few	TRBJ1-1	TRBV4-1	TGCGCCAGCAAGACGGCCTTGAACACTGAAGCTTTCTTT	CASKTALNTEAFF
NA	NA	TRBJ2-7	TRBV20-1	TGCAGTGCTAACCTCAGGGGGGCGGCCTACGAGCAGTACTTC	CSANLRGAAYEQYF
TRBD1	few	TRBJ1-5	TRBV18	TGTGCCAGCTCGTCCGACGACAGGGCAGGGCAGCCCCAGCATTTT	CASSSDDRAGQPQHF
NA	few	TRBJ2-7	TRBV27	TGTGCCAGCAGTCCCCGCTCAGTGATACTCTACGAGCAGTACTTC	CASSPRSVILYEQYF
NA	few	TRBJ2-5	TRBV6-1	TGTGCCAGCACCATCCACCAGGGGTCAACACAAGAGACCCAGTACTTC	CASTIHQGSTQETQYF
NA	few	TRBJ2-7	TRBV5-1	TGCGCCAGCAGGCAAAGTACGGGCTACGAGCAGTACTTC	CASRQSTGYEQYF
NA	few	TRBJ2-7	TRBV12-3/TRBV12-4	TGTGCCAGCAGTTTAGGGACGGCTCAGCGCCCCTACGAGCAGTACTTC	CASSLGTAQRPYEQYF
NA	many	TRBJ2-1	TRBV7-2	TGTGCCAGCAGTCTCAGGGGGGCCTCCTACAATGAGCAGTTCTTC	CASSLRGASYNEQFF
NA	many	TRBJ2-5	TRBV30	TGTGCCTGGAGTGAATCAGGCGGGAACCCAGAGACCCAGTACTTC	CAWSESGGNPETQYF
NA	NA	TRBJ1-1	TRBV5-1	TGCGCCAGCAGCTTCTCTTCCAGGGCGGACACTGAAGCTTTCTTT	CASSFSSRADTEAFF
NA	few	TRBJ2-7	TRBV2	TGTGCCAGCAGGGCATCCTTCTACGAGCAGTACTTC	CASRASFYEQYF
TRBD1	few	TRBJ2-3	TRBV7-2	TGTGCCAGCAGCGGTGACAGGGACAGGGATACGCAGTATTTT	CASSGDRDRDTQYF
NA	few	TRBJ2-5	TRBV27	TGTGCCAGCAGTTTAGGCCCAGCGCCTCCATCCTTCCAAGAGACCCAGTACTTC	CASSLGPAPPSFQETQYF
NA	few	TRBJ2-6	TRBV20-1	TGCAGTGCAAGAGGTCAAGGGATGAGCTCTGGGGCCAACGTCCTGACTTTC	CSARGQGMSSGANVLTF
TRBD1	few	TRBJ2-7	TRBV28	TGTGCCAGCAGTCCCAAGCTGGACAGGGACCACGAGCAGTACTTC	CASSPKLDRDHEQYF
NA	NA	TRBJ1-2	TRBV20-1	TGCAGTGCCCGGGAAACAGGGACCACTGGCTGCACCTTC	CSARETGTTGCTF
TRBD1	once	TRBJ2-6	TRBV7-3	TGTGCCGGCAGCGACAGGGGCTCTGGGGCCAACGCCCTGACTTTC	CAGSDRGSGANALTF
NA	NA	TRBJ1-5	TRBV5-1	TGCGCCAGCAGCCCAGGGGACATAAATCAGCCCCAGCATTTT	CASSPGDINQPQHF
TRBD1	NA	TRBJ2-7	TRBV24-1	TGTACCACCAGTGATTACAGGGGGCCCTACGAGCAGTACTTC	CTTSDYRGPYEQYF
TRBD2	few	TRBJ2-5	TRBV2	TGTGCCAGCAATGGGGGACTAGCGGGGTCGACCCAGTACTTC	CASNGGLAGSTQYF
TRBD1	few	TRBJ2-1	TRBV5-1	TGCGCCAGCAGCTTGGCCATGGACAGGGCCTACAATGAGCAGTTCTTC	CASSLAMDRAYNEQFF
TRBD1	many	TRBJ2-4	TRBV20-1	TGCAGCCAAGCGGGACAGGGGGGGAACATTCAGTACTTC	CSQAGQGGNIQYF
NA	few	TRBJ1-2	TRBV18	TGTGCCAGCTCATCTCAGCGGGGGCTACCGGACTATGGCTACACCTTC	CASSSQRGLPDYGYTF